These 20 T cell receptor beta chains came from one sample sequenced in a study of CD8 T cells in ankylosing spondylitis. MiXCR was run by TCRdb on the 5' RACE reads, yielding one entry per CDR3 protein. The data hold around 250,000 distinct CDR3 sequences, with over 30% observed a single time. The sequenced sample was blood, either unsorted or a sorted T cell fraction (not recorded which). All receptors derive from a male donor with ankylosing spondylitis or in good health (not recorded which).

This clonotype was seen more than once but under ten times. The V and J genes are TRBV20-1 and TRBJ1-5; weak D call: TRBD1 (6 bases). V lost 1 base and J lost 4, with 11 bases in between. The CDR3 runs 14 residues. The germline CDR1 and CDR2 sequences are DFQATT and SNEGSKA (reference sequence). DNA of the CDR3: TGCAGTGCTAGAGGGGGGGCACTAAATCAGCCCCAGCATTTT. It yields the protein CSARGGALNQPQHF.

To note about this clonotype: Compared with germline, one end of the junction differs, possibly owing to a read error. The chain couples TRBV27 to TRBJ2-1; 10 bases are a match to TRBD1. Looked up from germline, CDR1 is MNHEY and CDR2 is SMNVEV (reference sequence). CDR3 length: 16 residues. The CDR3 is CTSSLTGGEGRNEQFF. In DNA, the CDR3 is TGCACCAGCAGTTTGACAGGGGGCGAAGGTCGCAATGAGCAGTTCTTC.

This clonotype came up a few times. This chain connects TRBV10-3 to TRBJ2-3, with D possibly being TRBD2 (7 bases). Trimming took 7 bases from V and 3 from J, leaving 20 bases between them. There are 16 residues in the CDR3. Germline V gives CDR1 ENHRY, CDR2 SYGVKD. For the CDR3, the DNA is TGTGCCATCAACAGCCGGGGGGCGAGTAGTACAGATACGCAGTATTTT. Translated, it gives CAINSRGASSTDTQYF.

This chain uses TRBV29-1 with TRBJ2-1; 14 nucleotides line up with TRBD2. V gave up 7 bases and J gave up 9 bases; unmatched junction bases: 11. The V gene's germline CDR1 is SQVTM and CDR2 ANQGSEA. CDR3 length: 15 amino acids. The CDR3 nucleotides are TGCAGCGCCCTAGGACTAGCGGGGGGTAGCGGTGAGCAGTTCTTC. Translating it yields CSALGLAGGSGEQFF.

This rearrangement joins TRBV12-3 or TRBV12-4 to TRBJ2-5, with D tentatively TRBD2 (7 bases). The CDR3 totals 15 residues. Trimming removed 7 bases from V and 0 bases from J, with 15 bases in between. The CDR3, as DNA: TGTGCCAGCACCTGGGGAGGGGGATACCAAGAGACCCAGTACTTC. As protein: CASTWGGGYQETQYF.

At least ten counts were recorded for this clonotype. The chain uses TRBV10-1 and TRBJ1-5; D remains ambiguous. Germline values: CDR1 WNHNN, CDR2 SYGVQD (reference sequence). The V end was cut by 2 bases, the J end by 9 bases, with 14 bases between. This CDR3 has 14 amino acids. The CDR3 DNA sequence: TGCGCCAGCAGTGAGGGGGAGATCCACGCGCCCCAGCATTTT. Translated: CASSEGEIHAPQHF.

The gene calls are TRBV7-9 and TRBJ2-1; 7 bases fit TRBD1. V lost 5 bases, J lost 0 bases, and 7 bases stayed unmatched. The length of the CDR3 is 16 residues. CDR1 is SEHNR, CDR2 FQNEAQ, per germline (reference sequence). CDR3 coding DNA: TGTGCCAGCAGCCAAGACAGGGTCCTCTCCTACAATGAGCAGTTCTTC. Its protein is CASSQDRVLSYNEQFF.

The chain links TRBV15 to TRBJ1-4, with D perhaps matching TRBD1 (5 bases). The CDR3 contains 16 residues. V lost 2 bases, J lost 4 bases, and 14 bases lay in between. Germline-derived CDR1 and CDR2 are LNHNV and YYDKDF (reference sequence). CDR3 bases: TGTGCCACCAGCAGACCTCTTGTGGGGGATAATGAAAAACTGTTTTTT. This encodes CATSRPLVGDNEKLFF.

V is TRBV6-5 and J is TRBJ2-7, with D maybe TRBD2 (6 bases). Germline CDR1 MNHEY, CDR2 SVGAGI. Between the trimmed V and J ends, which lost 6 bases and 7 bases, there was a span of 13 bases. The CDR3 extends over 12 amino acids. The CDR3 sequence is CASRRGTGEQYF. CDR3 sequence (DNA): TGTGCCAGCAGGCGGGGAACTGGGGAGCAGTACTTC.

This chain joins TRBV6-2 or TRBV6-3 and TRBJ2-3; a weak D match, TRBD1 (7 bases). The V gene lost 6 bases and the J gene lost 14 bases, with 18 bases spanning the gap. The CDR3 runs to 12 residues. CDR1 is MNHEY and CDR2 is SVGEGT in the germline V gene. CDR3 DNA sequence: TGTGCCAGCAGCTCCGACAGGGAGGTTGGGTATTTT. Protein sequence: CASSSDREVGYF.

As to this clonotype: The junction does not match germline at one end; this may be a read error. The chain employs TRBV20-1 and TRBJ1-3; D remains unclear. The CDR3 spans 16 residues. Germline-derived CDR1 and CDR2 are DFQATT and SNEGSKA (reference sequence). The DNA for the CDR3 is TGCTGTGCTAGAGATCCCGTATCGGGGTCTGGAAACACCATATATTTT. Protein product: CCARDPVSGSGNTIYF.

This clonotype was picked up a small number of times. The rearrangement joins TRBV28 to TRBJ2-2; no clear D. The germline V gene has CDR1 MDHEN and CDR2 SYDVKM. The V end lost 10 bases, the J end lost 0 bases, and 18 bases lay between the germline ends. The CDR3 runs to 16 residues. CDR3 region: CATSTRLNPNTGELFF. DNA of the CDR3: TGTGCCACCTCCACGCGGCTGAATCCGAACACCGGGGAGCTGTTTTTT.

The J gene is TRBJ1-3, the V gene TRBV18, with D tentatively TRBD1 (6 bases). This CDR3 contains 17 residues. Looked up from germline, CDR1 is KGHSH and CDR2 is LQKENI. Trimming shortened V by 3 bases and J by 0 bases, and 15 bases separated the two germline ends. CDR3 in amino acids: CASSPQPPGASGNTIYF. The CDR3 coding sequence is TGTGCCAGCTCACCCCAACCCCCAGGGGCCTCTGGAAACACCATATATTTT.

This chain uses TRBV12-3 or TRBV12-4 with TRBJ2-3, with a weak D call TRBD2 (5 bases). Deletions cut 7 bases from V and 3 bases from J, with 23 bases between. The CDR3 has 17 residues. The CDR3 DNA sequence: TGTGCCAGCAATCTCGGTTGGGTGTTAGGACTGACAGATACGCAGTATTTT. Its protein is CASNLGWVLGLTDTQYF.

This clonotype was detected once. Since a much larger clone is just one base distant, this may be a read error. The chain carries TRBV5-6 and TRBJ2-5, with no clear D. Germline-derived CDR1 and CDR2 are SGHDT and YYEEEE. The CDR3 extends over 15 amino acids. CDR3 region: CAGSSTPGLWETQYF. As DNA, the CDR3 is TGTGCCGGCAGCTCAACGCCGGGTCTCTGGGAGACCCAGTACTTC.

This clonotype showed up just once. The gene calls are TRBV28 and TRBJ2-1; D not certain. Trimming took off 1 base at V and 10 bases at J, with 8 bases between the two ends. Germline-derived CDR1 and CDR2 are MDHEN and SYDVKM. The CDR3 contains 12 residues. CDR3 loop: CASSLSPTEQFF. CDR3 nucleotide sequence: TGTGCCAGCAGTTTATCCCCCACGGAGCAGTTCTTC. Variable domain in full (rest from reference TRBV28 and TRBJ2-1): DVKVTQSSRYLVKRTGEKVFLECVQDMDHENMFWYRQDPGLGLRLIYFSYDVKMKEKGDIPEGYSVSREKKERFSLILESASTNQTSMYLCASSLSPTEQFFGPGTRLTVL.

The table lists this clonotype with a few counts. The chain has TRBV20-1 and TRBJ2-5; the D gene could be TRBD1 or TRBD2 (5 bases each). Trimming took 6 bases from V and 4 from J, leaving 15 bases between them. CDR3 length: 13 residues. Germline V gene data show CDR1 as DFQATT and CDR2 as SNEGSKA (reference sequence). The CDR3 protein is CSAADPGTETQYF. The CDR3 DNA follows: TGCAGTGCGGCAGACCCTGGGACAGAGACCCAGTACTTC.

The chain recombines TRBV15 with TRBJ2-5, with 10 bases matching TRBD1. There are 16 residues in the CDR3. Germline lookup yields CDR1 LNHNV and CDR2 YYDKDF (reference sequence). J gave up 5 bases and V 0 bases, and 6 bases lay outside the gene matches. The chain's CDR3 is CATSRDRGTGVETQYF. As DNA, the CDR3 is TGTGCCACCAGCAGAGATCGCGGGACAGGGGTGGAGACCCAGTACTTC.

The J gene is TRBJ1-1, the V gene TRBV4-1; D is unresolved. V lost 3 bases to trimming and J lost 4 bases, with 15 bases between them. This CDR3 spans 15 amino acids. Germline lookup yields CDR1 MGHRA and CDR2 YSYEKL. The CDR3 nucleotides read TGCGCCAGCAGCCAGTCGTCCGAGCGGTTCACTGAAGCTTTCTTT. It is translated as CASSQSSERFTEAFF.

In this sample, this clonotype turned up once. The V call is TRBV6-4, the J call TRBJ2-7; no clear D. The CDR3 runs to 12 residues. CDR1 is MRHNA and CDR2 is SNTAGT in the germline V gene. Trimming took off 0 bases at V and 3 bases at J, with 3 bases between the two ends. The CDR3 DNA sequence: TGTGCCAGCAGTGACTCATACTACGAGCAGTACTTC. This translates into CASSDSYYEQYF.